A selection of T cell receptor beta chains follows, all from one sample in a study of OX40 agonist ivuxolimab in advanced cancers. The protocol was immunoSEQ multiplex PCR, while the TCRdb copy is restricted to in-frame clones and leaves out a portion. The repertoire consists of about 12,000 clones, with more than 75% occurring once and the leading ten covering around 27%. The sample here was CD4+ or CD8+ T cells sorted from blood, taken in a trial of the OX40 agonist ivuxolimab. These receptor sequences come from an adult with an advanced solid tumor such as melanoma, head and neck, liver or kidney cancer. CDR3s include the opening cysteine and the closing phenylalanine or tryptophan. The order of the fields is clone size, V gene, J gene, D gene, CDR3 protein, CDR3 DNA. The D gene is left open where the match is weak. Size values are once, few and many counts, or a class for expanded clones, and some rows have none.

.	TRBV28	TRBJ1-5	TRBD1	CASSKQGYSNQPQHF	TGTGCCAGCAGTAAACAGGGGTATAGCAATCAGCCCCAGCATTTT
.	TRBV6-4	TRBJ2-1	.	CASSDSRGGPNEQFF	TGTGCCAGCAGTGACTCCAGGGGGGGCCCCAATGAGCAGTTCTTC
.	TRBV19	TRBJ2-7	TRBD2	CATSAGESYEQYF	TGTGCCACCTCCGCGGGGGAGTCCTACGAGCAGTACTTC
.	TRBV25-1	TRBJ2-7	.	CASSASYEQYF	TGTGCCAGCAGTGCCAGCTACGAGCAGTACTTC
.	TRBV25-1	TRBJ2-5	TRBD1	CASSEAGGQETQYF	TGTGCCAGCAGTGAGGCAGGGGGACAAGAGACCCAGTACTTC
.	TRBV28	TRBJ1-1	.	CASSLSAGMNTEAFF	TGTGCCAGCAGTTTAAGCGCGGGGATGAACACTGAAGCTTTCTTT
.	TRBV5-1	TRBJ2-3	TRBD2	CASSLIAGVTTDTQYF	TGCGCCAGCAGCTTGATAGCGGGGGTTACCACAGATACGCAGTATTTT
.	TRBV28	TRBJ1-2	.	CASSPSPNYGYTF	TGTGCCAGCAGTCCTTCGCCTAACTATGGCTACACCTTC
few	TRBV4-2	TRBJ2-3	TRBD2	CASSPPGGRTDTQYF	TGTGCCAGCAGCCCACCGGGGGGGCGCACAGATACGCAGTATTTT
few	TRBV5-1	TRBJ2-6	TRBD1	CASTPGATGASGANVLTF	TGCGCCAGCACCCCAGGGGCGACAGGGGCCTCGGGGGCCAACGTCCTGACTTTC
.	TRBV28	TRBJ2-3	.	CASSARGLGDTQYF	TGTGCCAGCAGTGCGAGGGGCCTCGGAGATACGCAGTATTTT
.	TRBV6-1	TRBJ2-7	.	CASSSDTTYEQYF	TGTGCCAGCAGTTCCGACACGACCTACGAGCAGTACTTC
.	TRBV18	TRBJ2-1	TRBD1	CASSPRDPGQGKNNEQFF	TGTGCCAGCTCACCCCGTGATCCGGGACAGGGGAAGAACAATGAGCAGTTCTTC
.	TRBV14	TRBJ1-2	.	CASSQEDGYTF	TGTGCCAGCAGCCAAGAGGATGGCTACACCTTC
.	TRBV27	TRBJ2-3	TRBD2	CASSLSAGSTDTQYF	TGTGCCAGCAGTTTATCAGCGGGGAGCACAGATACGCAGTATTTT
.	TRBV28	TRBJ1-1	.	CASSYRETGTEAFF	TGTGCCAGCAGTTACAGGGAGACGGGCACTGAAGCTTTCTTT
once	TRBV5-1	TRBJ2-5	.	CASSLQGLDQETQYF	TGCGCCAGCAGCTTACAGGGTCTCGACCAAGAGACCCAGTACTTC
.	TRBV4-1	TRBJ1-4	TRBD1	CASSTGTGVGGEKLFF	TGCGCCAGCAGCACCGGGACAGGGGTGGGTGGCGAAAAACTGTTTTTT
.	TRBV28	TRBJ1-1	.	CASSSLLMNTEAFF	TGTGCCAGCAGTTCCCTTCTCATGAACACTGAAGCTTTCTTT
.	TRBV5-4	TRBJ2-5	.	CASSLVSGLQETQYF	TGTGCCAGCAGCTTGGTATCAGGTTTGCAAGAGACCCAGTACTTC
.	TRBV19	TRBJ2-2	.	CASRLLVGELFF	TGTGCCAGTAGGCTTCTGGTGGGGGAGCTGTTTTTT
.	TRBV5-1	TRBJ1-1	TRBD1	CASSLTGQLNTEAFF	TGCGCCAGCAGCTTGACGGGACAGTTGAACACTGAAGCTTTCTTT
.	TRBV7-9	TRBJ2-7	TRBD1	CASSATGTGAWEQYF	TGTGCCAGCAGCGCGACCGGGACAGGGGCGTGGGAGCAGTACTTC
.	TRBV28	TRBJ1-1	TRBD1	CASSSFGTAVAFF	TGTGCCAGCAGCTCGTTCGGGACAGCGGTAGCTTTCTTT
.	TRBV6-1	TRBJ2-7	.	CASSEDIRSYEQYF	TGTGCCAGCAGTGAAGACATTAGATCCTACGAGCAGTACTTC
.	TRBV27	TRBJ1-2	.	CAVREFYGYTF	TGTGCCGTACGGGAGTTTTATGGCTACACCTTC
.	TRBV7-9	TRBJ2-3	TRBD2	CASSPGTSGATDTQYF	TGTGCCAGCAGCCCTGGGACTAGCGGGGCAACAGATACGCAGTATTTT
.	TRBV6-5	TRBJ1-1	.	CASSYGLVGTEAFF	TGTGCCAGCAGTTACGGACTTGTGGGCACTGAAGCTTTCTTT
.	TRBV19	TRBJ1-2	.	CASTNLQGANYGYTF	TGTGCCAGTACCAACTTACAGGGTGCTAACTATGGCTACACCTTC
.	TRBV11-1	TRBJ2-7	TRBD2	CASSRTSGAYEQYF	TGTGCCAGCAGCCGGACTAGCGGTGCCTACGAGCAGTACTTC